This TCR beta chain was identified in a study of T-cell memory formation after mild COVID-19. Each CDR3 protein is one row after TCRdb ran MiXCR on the 5' RACE reads. The sample records a few hundred thousand distinct CDR3 sequences, around 21% being singletons. The CDR3 totals 14 residues. Germline V lookup: CDR1 LGHNA, CDR2 YSLEER. Trimming took 0 bases from V and 7 from J; bases not matched to a gene: 5. The gene calls are TRBV4-3 and TRBJ1-2; 7 positions match TRBD1. The receptor was isolated from an adult woman who had mild COVID-19 (a few samples of this study predate the infection). Cell type and time point are not known. Sequenced material: PBMCs or a T cell subset sorted from them (not recorded which). For the CDR3, the DNA is TGCGCCAGCAGCCAAGAGAGGGGGCCCTTTGGCTACACCTTC. Protein product: CASSQERGPFGYTF.